This paragraph reports one TCR beta chain. Its antigen is unknown. Antigen-specific CD4+ T cells were first expanded with viral peptide pools by the ViraFEST assay and only then sequenced. After roughly 11 days in culture, the CD4+ T cells were isolated. Having tested negative for nucleocapsid antibodies, the vaccine recipients showed no prior SARS-CoV-2 infection. It was on days 3 and 7 that half the medium was replaced with IL-2 medium. Assay: immunoSEQ multiplex PCR; the TCRdb copy retains only in-frame clones and omits some. This sample has 78,000 or so clones, with around 76% found just once. This entry belongs to a study of vaccination effects on CD4 cells after COVID-19. Sample: CD4+ T cells from PBMCs cultured with SARS-CoV-2 spike peptides, taken before COVID-19 vaccination. The TCR originated in a human donor who received a COVID-19 vaccine.

The CDR3 coding sequence is TGTGCCAGTGAGCAATCTGGGGCCAACGTCCTGACTTTC. It yields the protein CASEQSGANVLTF. The rearrangement joins TRBV6-1 to TRBJ2-6; D is undetermined. Trimming left V 9 bases short and J 1 base short, with 7 bases between. Germline V gene sequence: CDR1 MNHNS, CDR2 SASEGT. The CDR3 has 13 amino acids.